This T cell receptor beta chain is from a study of blood T cell repertoires in COVID-19. Sequencing used immunoSEQ multiplex PCR; TCRdb keeps in-frame clones, though not all of them. The sample carries about 300,000 clones, around nine tenths recorded once. The participants were between about 18 and 90 years old and came from some 25 US areas. With 4 bases clipped from V and 1 base from J, the junction kept 3 bases outside the gene matches. The CDR3 runs 14 residues. Germline values: CDR1 SGHAT, CDR2 FQDESV (reference sequence). The chain employs TRBV11-1 and TRBJ1-1; 7 bases fit TRBD1. Material for sequencing was PBMCs or T cells enriched from blood (not recorded which). The receptor was derived from a woman aged 18-30 years who had recovered from COVID-19. CDR3 nucleotides: TGTGCCAGCAGCTACGACAGGGAGAACACTGAAGCTTTCTTT. Amino acid sequence: CASSYDRENTEAFF. The full variable domain, in which reference TRBV11-1 and TRBJ1-1 provide the parts outside the CDR3, is EAEVAQSPRYKITEKSQAVAFWCDPISGHATLYWYRQILGQGPELLVQFQDESVVDDSQLPKDRFSAERLKGVDSTLKIQPAELGDSAMYLCASSYDRENTEAFFGQGTRLTVV.